One sample yielded the 29 T cell receptor beta chains listed below, sequenced in a study of blood T cell repertoires in COVID-19. Method: immunoSEQ multiplex PCR; TCRdb's copy keeps in-frame clones and lacks some. The sample records over 100,000 clones, around three quarters being singletons. The source material was peripheral blood. The source of these receptors is a woman at least 80 years old with acute or convalescent COVID-19.

V usage is TRBV7-8 and J usage is TRBJ2-3; perhaps TRBD2 as D (5 bases). V was cut by 2 bases and J by 0 bases, with 12 bases left in between. Looked up from germline, CDR1 is SGHVS and CDR2 is FQNEAQ. This CDR3 region has 16 residues. CDR3 amino acids: CASSLMFGGSTDTQYF. For the CDR3, the DNA is TGTGCCAGCAGCTTAATGTTTGGCGGGAGCACAGATACGCAGTATTTT.

The CDR3 coding sequence is TGTGCCAGCAGTGGGACTAGCTCCTACAATGAGCAGTTCTTC. Translated, it gives CASSGTSSYNEQFF. V gene TRBV6-2 or TRBV6-3 combines with J gene TRBJ2-1; 8 bases align to TRBD2. The germline gives CDR1 MNHEY, CDR2 SVGEGT. The CDR3 has 14 residues. V was pared by 5 bases and J by 0 bases, with 0 bases of the junction left unmatched.

The genes are TRBV4-2 and TRBJ2-3; 8 bases agree with TRBD2. The CDR3 contains 17 residues. V dropped 2 bases and J dropped 2; count of bases not matched to a gene: 9. Germline V gene lookup returns CDR1 LGHNA and CDR2 YNFKEQ. CDR3 in DNA: TGTGCCAGCAGCCAAAGGACCAGCGGGGGTTCCACAGATACGCAGTATTTT. This codes for CASSQRTSGGSTDTQYF.

The chain uses TRBV5-1 and TRBJ1-1, with TRBD1 identical over 8 bases. Per the germline V gene, CDR1 is SGHRS and CDR2 is YFSETQ. Unmatched junction bases numbered 6, after V lost 4 bases and J lost 4 bases. The CDR3 covers 14 residues. The CDR3 region is CASSAQGVGTEAFF. CDR3 in DNA: TGCGCCAGCAGCGCACAGGGGGTCGGCACTGAAGCTTTCTTT.

The chain uses TRBV3-1 (or the pseudogene TRBV3-2) and TRBJ2-3; 10 positions match TRBD2. Germline assignment: CDR1 LGHDT and CDR2 YNNKEL (reference sequence). This CDR3 comprises 15 residues. V was pared by 4 bases and J by 3 bases, with 4 bases of the junction left unmatched. CDR3 residues: CASSLSGGTTDTQYF. The CDR3 nucleotides are TGTGCCAGCAGCCTTAGCGGGGGGACTACAGATACGCAGTATTTT.

The chain has TRBV18 and TRBJ1-6; D might be TRBD1 (6 bases). The CDR3 runs to 16 residues. Looked up from germline, CDR1 is KGHSH and CDR2 is LQKENI. V was cut by 2 bases and J by 3 bases, with 11 bases left in between. As DNA, the CDR3 is TGTGCCAGCTCACCAGAGGGCAGGGGCTATAATTCACCCCTCCACTTT. Amino acid sequence: CASSPEGRGYNSPLHF. Full variable domain (remainder filled in from reference TRBV18 and TRBJ1-6): NAGVMQNPRHLVRRRGQEARLRCSPMKGHSHVYWYRQLPEEGLKFMVYLQKENIIDESGMPKERFSAEFPKEGPSILRIQQVVRGDSAAYFCASSPEGRGYNSPLHFGNGTRLTVT.

The rearrangement links TRBV15 to TRBJ1-1; maybe TRBD1 (6 bases). Germline V gives CDR1 LNHNV, CDR2 YYDKDF (reference sequence). The CDR3 is made up of 15 amino acids. Trimming cost V 0 bases and J 3 bases, with 11 bases left between them. The CDR3 DNA sequence: TGTGCCACCAGCAGAGATCTGGCAGGGGACACTGAAGCTTTCTTT. It specifies CATSRDLAGDTEAFF.

The V call is TRBV11-2, the J call TRBJ2-2, with D unclear. CDR1 and CDR2 (germline): SGHAT, FQNNGV. The germline V and J ends were trimmed by 4 bases and 5 bases, with 8 bases remaining between them. This CDR3 is 13 amino acids long. CDR3 residues: CASSSLFTGELFF. The CDR3 region has the DNA TGTGCCAGCAGCTCCCTTTTTACCGGGGAGCTGTTTTTT.

The chain combines TRBV20-1 with TRBJ1-4; TRBD1 aligns across 8 bases. The germline V gene encodes CDR1 DFQATT and CDR2 SNEGSKA (reference sequence). The ends lost 3 bases at V and 1 base at J; junction bases unmatched: 7. This CDR3 is built from 16 residues. The CDR3 coding sequence is TGCAGTGCTAGTGGGCCGGACAGGGAAACTAATGAAAAACTGTTTTTT. It is translated as CSASGPDRETNEKLFF.

The chain recombines TRBV6-6 with TRBJ1-5; possible D gene TRBD1, 5 bases. The germline V and J ends were trimmed by 5 bases and 4 bases, with 12 bases remaining between them. Germline CDR1 MNHNY, CDR2 SVGAGI (reference sequence). The CDR3 spans 14 residues. CDR3 DNA: TGTGCCAGCAGTAGTATCAGGGATAATCAGCCCCAGCATTTT. Residues: CASSSIRDNQPQHF.

The rearrangement uses TRBV7-9 and TRBJ1-1; D gene ambiguous. V lost 2 bases to trimming and J lost 3 bases, with 4 bases between them. Germline CDR1 SEHNR, CDR2 FQNEAQ (reference sequence). The CDR3 is made up of 12 amino acids. The CDR3 region has the DNA TGTGCCAGCAGCTTACAGGACACTGAAGCTTTCTTT. This gives the protein CASSLQDTEAFF.

V is TRBV7-8 and J is TRBJ2-7, with TRBD2 identical over 10 bases. Germline CDR1 and CDR2: SGHVS and FQNEAQ. The CDR3 extends over 16 amino acids. After removal of 7 bases from V and 3 bases from J, the junction contained 12 bases not matched to a gene. Here the CDR3 reads CASTGTSVTLGYEQYF. As DNA, the CDR3 is TGTGCCAGCACCGGGACTAGCGTCACATTGGGCTACGAGCAGTACTTC. Complete variable domain (other parts from reference TRBV7-8 and TRBJ2-7): GAGVSQSPRYKVAKRGQDVALRCDPISGHVSLFWYQQALGQGPEFLTYFQNEAQLDKSGLPSDRFFAERPEGSVSTLKIQRTQQEDSAVYLCASTGTSVTLGYEQYFGPGTRLTVT.

J is TRBJ1-5 and V is TRBV9; D uncertain. The V gene's germline CDR1 is SGDLS and CDR2 YYNGEE. V was trimmed by 4 bases and J by 7 bases, leaving 12 bases between them. The CDR3 runs 13 residues. The CDR3 DNA reads TGTGCCAGCAGCCCCGGACTAGGACAGCCCCAGCATTTT. Translating gives CASSPGLGQPQHF.

The rearrangement joins TRBV28 to TRBJ1-5; TRBD1 agrees at 10 bases. Germline assignment: CDR1 MDHEN and CDR2 SYDVKM. The V gene end was trimmed by 2 bases and the J gene end by 1 base; junction bases not matched to a gene: 5. The CDR3 length is 17 residues. The CDR3 coding sequence is TGTGCCAGCAGTTTAAGGGGGGGACAGGGGAGCAATCAGCCCCAGCATTTT. Residues: CASSLRGGQGSNQPQHF.

The CDR3 DNA reads as TGTGCCAGTAGTATAGACCCTTTCCCCTACAATGAGCAGTTCTTC. This gives the protein CASSIDPFPYNEQFF. The chain employs TRBV19 and TRBJ2-1, with D uncertain. The V and J ends lost 0 bases and 2 bases respectively, with 8 bases between them. CDR1 and CDR2 from the germline V gene are LNHDA and SQIVND (reference sequence). The CDR3 is 15 amino acids.

The genes are TRBV5-1 and TRBJ2-5, with D possibly matching TRBD2 (6 bases). Trimming removed 4 bases at V and 8 bases at J, with 18 bases between. This CDR3 has 14 residues. CDR1 SGHRS and CDR2 YFSETQ come from the germline V gene. This CDR3 reads CASSGGTFTQTQYF. CDR3 sequence (DNA): TGCGCCAGCAGCGGGGGGACCTTTACCCAAACCCAGTACTTC.

V and J are TRBV7-9 and TRBJ1-2; 8 bases line up with TRBD1. The trim removed 5 bases at V and 0 bases at J, leaving 11 bases unmatched. There are 17 residues in the CDR3. Per germline, CDR1 SEHNR and CDR2 FQNEAQ (reference sequence). Written as DNA, the CDR3 is TGTGCCAGCAGCCCAGAGGGTACAGGGGGTGCTAACTATGGCTACACCTTC. As protein: CASSPEGTGGANYGYTF.

This chain links TRBV19 with TRBJ2-7; D possibly corresponds to TRBD2 (5 bases). The V gene's germline CDR1 is LNHDA and CDR2 SQIVND (reference sequence). There are 14 residues in the CDR3. The V gene lost 4 bases and the J gene lost 0 bases, with 10 bases spanning the gap. The DNA for the CDR3 is TGTGCCAGTAGTACCGGACTCGCCTCCTACGAGCAGTACTTC. This encodes CASSTGLASYEQYF.

V is TRBV19 and J is TRBJ1-2; 7 bases are shared with TRBD1. Per the germline V gene, CDR1 is LNHDA and CDR2 is SQIVND (reference sequence). V lost 3 bases and J lost 5; bases outside the gene matches: 3. This CDR3 is built from 13 residues. The chain's CDR3 is CASSIDREYGYTF. The DNA for the CDR3 is TGTGCCAGTAGTATTGACAGGGAGTATGGCTACACCTTC. The whole variable domain, filled in from reference TRBV19 and TRBJ1-2, reads DGGITQSPKYLFRKEGQNVTLSCEQNLNHDAMYWYRQDPGQGLRLIYYSQIVNDFQKGDIAEGYSVSREKKESFPLTVTSAQKNPTAFYLCASSIDREYGYTFGSGTRLTVV.

This chain connects TRBV6-2 or TRBV6-3 to TRBJ1-4, with D unclear. Looked up from germline, CDR1 is MNHEY and CDR2 is SVGEGT. Deletions cut 0 bases from V and 4 bases from J, with 9 bases between. There are 15 residues in the CDR3. CDR3: CASSYSPGLNEKLFF. As DNA, the CDR3 is TGTGCCAGCAGTTACTCGCCCGGACTTAATGAAAAACTGTTTTTT.

This clone has just a few counts. This chain connects TRBV28 to TRBJ1-2, with TRBD1 matching 8 bases. This CDR3 spans 15 amino acids. Germline V lookup: CDR1 MDHEN, CDR2 SYDVKM. V trimming: 5 bases; J trimming: 2 bases; junction bases outside the gene matches: 7. CDR3 protein: CASSPGQGRNYGYTF. DNA of the CDR3: TGTGCCAGCAGTCCCGGACAGGGTAGGAACTATGGCTACACCTTC.

This clone occurred a few times. The chain employs TRBV15 and TRBJ1-5; 10 bases fit TRBD1. This CDR3 has 15 amino acids. V dropped 4 bases and J dropped 3; count of bases not matched to a gene: 3. In germline, CDR1 is LNHNV, CDR2 YYDKDF (reference sequence). CDR3 sequence (DNA): TGTGCCACCAGCACGGACAGGGGGTTCAATCAGCCCCAGCATTTT. It encodes CATSTDRGFNQPQHF. Supplemented by reference TRBV15 and TRBJ1-5, the full variable domain reads DAMVIQNPRYQVTQFGKPVTLSCSQTLNHNVMYWYQQKSSQAPKLLFHYYDKDFNNEADTPDNFQSRRPNTSFCFLDIRSPGLGDTAMYLCATSTDRGFNQPQHFGDGTRLSIL.

The chain has TRBV19 and TRBJ2-1, with TRBD1 matching over 7 bases. Germline V lookup: CDR1 LNHDA, CDR2 SQIVND (reference sequence). This CDR3 spans 16 amino acids. J lost 8 bases, V lost 3 bases, and 13 bases had no gene match. This CDR3 is CASSIGWKGATYEQFF. DNA of the CDR3: TGTGCCAGTAGTATTGGGTGGAAGGGGGCGACATATGAGCAGTTCTTC.

The chain couples TRBV5-1 to TRBJ2-1; D gene unclear. With 0 bases removed from V and 4 bases from J, the gap between germline ends came to 5 bases. CDR1 is SGHRS, CDR2 YFSETQ, per germline. The CDR3 has 13 residues. The CDR3 is CASSLESYNEQFF. Written as DNA, the CDR3 is TGCGCCAGCAGCTTGGAATCTTACAATGAGCAGTTCTTC. Variable domain in full (rest from reference TRBV5-1 and TRBJ2-1): KAGVTQTPRYLIKTRGQQVTLSCSPISGHRSVSWYQQTPGQGLQFLFEYFSETQRNKGNFPGRFSGRQFSNSRSEMNVSTLELGDSALYLCASSLESYNEQFFGPGTRLTVL.

There are a few counts of this clone. The J gene is TRBJ1-6, the V gene TRBV2, with a possible D match to TRBD1 (5 bases). V was shortened by 7 bases and J by 7 bases, with 17 bases between the two germline ends. CDR3 length: 15 residues. Germline V gene lookup returns CDR1 SNHLY and CDR2 FYNNEI. The CDR3 loop reads CASTIQADENSPLHF. The CDR3, as DNA: TGTGCCAGCACAATACAGGCCGATGAAAATTCACCCCTCCACTTT.

The genes are TRBV10-1 and TRBJ1-1; 11 nucleotides line up with TRBD1. The ends lost 3 bases at V and 3 bases at J; junction bases unmatched: 9. The length of the CDR3 is 17 residues. Germline CDR1 and CDR2: WNHNN and SYGVQD (reference sequence). CDR3 DNA sequence: TGCGCCAGCAGTGAAGGAAGGACAGGGGGCCTTGACACTGAAGCTTTCTTT. This gives the protein CASSEGRTGGLDTEAFF.

The rearrangement links TRBV3-1 (or the pseudogene TRBV3-2) to TRBJ2-7; no clear D gene. Trimming took off 0 bases at V and 3 bases at J, with 12 bases between the two ends. Germline V gene sequence: CDR1 LGHDT, CDR2 YNNKEL (reference sequence). The CDR3 sequence is 15 residues long. CDR3 sequence: CASSQEALPNYEQYF. The CDR3 DNA reads as TGTGCCAGCAGCCAAGAAGCACTACCAAACTACGAGCAGTACTTC.

This chain joins TRBV3-1 (or the pseudogene TRBV3-2) and TRBJ1-1; TRBD1 agrees at 8 bases. This CDR3 region has 14 residues. The germline V gene has CDR1 LGHDT and CDR2 YNNKEL (reference sequence). V trimming: 5 bases; J trimming: 4 bases; junction bases outside the gene matches: 6. The CDR3 DNA reads as TGTGCCAGCAGCTACCGTACAGGGGGCACTGAAGCTTTCTTT. Amino acids: CASSYRTGGTEAFF.

Only one count was recorded for this clone. V gene TRBV5-1 combines with J gene TRBJ1-1; D is uncertain. Germline CDR1 reads SGHRS; CDR2 reads YFSETQ. Deletions cut 4 bases from V and 0 bases from J, with 7 bases between. The CDR3 is 13 amino acids. The CDR3 region has the DNA TGCGCCAGCAGCCCCGAGATGAACACTGAAGCTTTCTTT. This sequence encodes CASSPEMNTEAFF.